This T cell receptor beta chain appears in the sequencing data of a study of blood T cell repertoires in COVID-19. This table comes from immunoSEQ multiplex PCR, and its TCRdb copy is limited to in-frame clones, with some not included. Among about 260,000 clones listed, 70% to 90% were seen once. There are 15 residues in the CDR3. V gave up 8 bases and J gave up 0 bases, with 14 bases separating them. Germline V CDR1 and CDR2: KGHSH, LQKENI. V is TRBV18 and J is TRBJ2-1; D is unresolved. Source material: PBMCs or T cells enriched from blood (not recorded which). The origin of this receptor is a man aged 45-65 years who had been exposed to COVID-19. In DNA, the CDR3 is TGTGCCAGCACCCTGATAGCAGACTCCTACAATGAGCAGTTCTTC. Translation gives CASTLIADSYNEQFF.